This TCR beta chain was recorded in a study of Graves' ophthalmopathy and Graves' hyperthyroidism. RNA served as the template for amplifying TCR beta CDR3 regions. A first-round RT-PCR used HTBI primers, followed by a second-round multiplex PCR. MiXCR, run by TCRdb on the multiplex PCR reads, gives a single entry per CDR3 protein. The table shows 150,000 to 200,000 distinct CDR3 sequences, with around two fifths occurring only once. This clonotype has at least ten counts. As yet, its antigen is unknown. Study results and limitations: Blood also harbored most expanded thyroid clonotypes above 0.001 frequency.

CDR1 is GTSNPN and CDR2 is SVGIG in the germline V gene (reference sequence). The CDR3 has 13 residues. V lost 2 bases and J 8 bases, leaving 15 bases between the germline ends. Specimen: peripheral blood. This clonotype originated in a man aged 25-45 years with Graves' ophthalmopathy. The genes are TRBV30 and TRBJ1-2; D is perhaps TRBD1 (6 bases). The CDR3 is CAWSRGGADGYTF. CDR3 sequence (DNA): TGTGCCTGGAGTCGGGGGGGCGCAGACGGCTACACCTTC.